The 3 T cell receptor beta chains below all came from one sample that was sequenced in a study of beta chain features in type 1 diabetes. Every bit of the isolated RNA underwent reverse transcription, so sequencing read expressed TCRB transcripts. Produced via immunoSEQ multiplex PCR; TCRdb's table is partial and in-frame only. The data contain about 230,000 clones, about 10% of them singletons. Sequencing was done on a sample of naive CD4+ T cells from blood. The receptors come from a woman in her late teens or twenties in good health.

This clone was seen only a few times. J is TRBJ1-1 and V is TRBV11-3; perhaps TRBD1 as D (5 bases). In germline, CDR1 is SGHNT, CDR2 YENEEA. V was clipped by 4 bases and J by 2 bases, with 17 bases between them. The CDR3 length is 16 residues. CDR3 region: CASSSRSGGSNTEAFF. The DNA of the CDR3 is TGTGCCAGCAGCTCAAGGTCCGGGGGGAGCAACACTGAAGCTTTCTTT.

The CDR3 spells CASSSPSGGTDTQYF. CDR3 DNA: TGTGCCAGCAGTTCCCCGAGCGGGGGCACAGATACGCAGTATTTT. The chain recombines TRBV27 with TRBJ2-3; TRBD2 agrees at 7 bases. CDR3 size: 15 residues. The J segment lost 1 base and the V segment lost 4 bases, leaving 5 bases of the junction unmatched. In germline, CDR1 is MNHEY, CDR2 SMNVEV (reference sequence).

This chain joins TRBV9 and TRBJ1-2; 9 bases fit TRBD1. The CDR3 loop spans 15 amino acids. Per germline, CDR1 SGDLS and CDR2 YYNGEE. Germline trimming cut 0 bases from V and 7 bases from J; bases unmatched to any gene: 7. CDR3 DNA: TGTGCCAGCAGCGTAGGGGGGACAGGGTTCTCTGGCTACACCTTC. Its protein product is CASSVGGTGFSGYTF.